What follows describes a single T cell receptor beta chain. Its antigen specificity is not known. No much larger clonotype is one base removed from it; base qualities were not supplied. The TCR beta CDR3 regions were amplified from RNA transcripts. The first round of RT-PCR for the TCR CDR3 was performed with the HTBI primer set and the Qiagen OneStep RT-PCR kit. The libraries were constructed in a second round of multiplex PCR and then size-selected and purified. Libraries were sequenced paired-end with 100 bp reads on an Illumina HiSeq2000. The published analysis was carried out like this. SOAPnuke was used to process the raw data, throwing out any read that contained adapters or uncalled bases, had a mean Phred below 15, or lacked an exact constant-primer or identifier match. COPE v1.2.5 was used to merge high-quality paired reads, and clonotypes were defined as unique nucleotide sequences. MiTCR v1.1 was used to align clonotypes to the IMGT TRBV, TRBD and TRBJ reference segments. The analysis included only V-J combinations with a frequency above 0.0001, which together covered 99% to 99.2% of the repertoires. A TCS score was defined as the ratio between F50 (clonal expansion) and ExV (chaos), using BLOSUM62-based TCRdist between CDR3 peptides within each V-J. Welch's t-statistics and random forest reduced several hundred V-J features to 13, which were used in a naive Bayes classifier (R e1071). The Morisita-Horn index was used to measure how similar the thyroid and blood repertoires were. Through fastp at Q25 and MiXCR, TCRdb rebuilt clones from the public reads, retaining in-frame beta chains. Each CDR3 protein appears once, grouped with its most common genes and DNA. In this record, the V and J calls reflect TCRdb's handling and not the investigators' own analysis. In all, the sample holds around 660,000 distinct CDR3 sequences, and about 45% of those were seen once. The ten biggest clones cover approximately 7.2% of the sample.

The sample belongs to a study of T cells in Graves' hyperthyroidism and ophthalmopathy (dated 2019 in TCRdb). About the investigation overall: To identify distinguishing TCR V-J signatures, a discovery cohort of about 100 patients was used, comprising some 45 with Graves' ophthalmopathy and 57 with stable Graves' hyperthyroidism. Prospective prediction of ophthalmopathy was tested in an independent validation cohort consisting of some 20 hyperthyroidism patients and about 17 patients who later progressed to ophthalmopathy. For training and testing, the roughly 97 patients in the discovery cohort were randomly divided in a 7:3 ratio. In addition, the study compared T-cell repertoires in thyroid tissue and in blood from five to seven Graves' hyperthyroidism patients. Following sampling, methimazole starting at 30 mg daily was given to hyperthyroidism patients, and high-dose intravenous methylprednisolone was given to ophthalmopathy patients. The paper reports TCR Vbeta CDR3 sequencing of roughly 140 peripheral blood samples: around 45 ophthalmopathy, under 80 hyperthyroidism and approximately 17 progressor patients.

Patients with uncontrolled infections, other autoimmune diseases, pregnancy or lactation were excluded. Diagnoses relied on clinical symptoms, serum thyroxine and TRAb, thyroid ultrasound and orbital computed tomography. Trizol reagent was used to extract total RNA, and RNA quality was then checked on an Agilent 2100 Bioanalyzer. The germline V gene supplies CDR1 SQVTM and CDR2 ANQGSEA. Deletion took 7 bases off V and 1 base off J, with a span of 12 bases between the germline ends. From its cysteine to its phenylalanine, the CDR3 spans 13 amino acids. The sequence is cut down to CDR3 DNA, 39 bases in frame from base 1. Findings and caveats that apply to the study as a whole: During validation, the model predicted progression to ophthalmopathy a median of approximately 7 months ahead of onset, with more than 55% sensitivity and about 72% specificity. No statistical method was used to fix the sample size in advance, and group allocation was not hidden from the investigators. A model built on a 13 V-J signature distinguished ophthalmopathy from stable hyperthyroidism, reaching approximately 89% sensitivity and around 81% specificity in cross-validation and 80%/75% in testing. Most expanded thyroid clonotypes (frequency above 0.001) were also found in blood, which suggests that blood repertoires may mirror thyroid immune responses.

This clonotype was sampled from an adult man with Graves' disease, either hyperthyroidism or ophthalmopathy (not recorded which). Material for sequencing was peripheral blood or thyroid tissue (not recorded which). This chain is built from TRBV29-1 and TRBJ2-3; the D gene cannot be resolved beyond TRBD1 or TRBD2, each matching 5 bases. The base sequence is TGCAGCGGAGCCCGGGGCGGCACAGATACGCAGTATTTT. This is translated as CSGARGGTDTQYF.